The next 30 T cell receptor beta chains were all read from a single sample in a study of response to subunit inactivated influenza vaccine. From the RT-PCR reads, TCRdb called clonotypes with MiXCR, one entry per CDR3 protein. The table lists approximately 300,000 distinct CDR3 sequences, 22% of them singletons. The source was PBMCs from blood, collected approximately 22 months after vaccination. The receptors shown here come from a man in his fifties or sixties who received an inactivated influenza vaccine.

This chain connects TRBV7-9 to TRBJ2-7; 11 bases fit TRBD2. V lost 4 bases and J lost 2; bases outside the gene matches: 10. CDR3 size: 17 residues. Germline loops: CDR1 SEHNR, CDR2 FQNEAQ (reference sequence). The CDR3 loop is CASSSAGLAGKAYEQYF. In nucleotides, the CDR3 is TGTGCCAGCAGCTCGGCCGGACTAGCGGGTAAAGCCTACGAGCAGTACTTC.

This chain connects TRBV4-3 to TRBJ2-7; D is possibly TRBD2 (6 bases). V gave up 3 bases and J gave up 2 bases, with 14 bases separating them. The CDR3 extends over 15 amino acids. CDR1 and CDR2 (germline): LGHNA, YSLEER. The CDR3 nucleotides are TGCGCCAGCAGCCAGTCTAGCGCCCGAGCCTACGAGCAGTACTTC. It translates to CASSQSSARAYEQYF.

The chain carries TRBV29-1 and TRBJ2-5; D may be TRBD1 (6 bases). The CDR3 loop spans 12 amino acids. CDR1 is SQVTM and CDR2 is ANQGSEA in the germline V gene. V was pared by 4 bases and J by 2 bases, with 8 bases between. CDR3: CSVGRGQETQYF. The CDR3 bases are TGCAGCGTTGGAAGGGGGCAAGAGACCCAGTACTTC.

The chain uses TRBV12-3 or TRBV12-4 and TRBJ2-5; D unresolved. V gave up 3 bases and J gave up 1 base, with 9 bases separating them. The CDR3 totals 14 residues. The CDR3 DNA reads as TGTGCCAGCAGTTTCCCCGGGCGCCAAGAGACCCAGTACTTC. The encoded protein is CASSFPGRQETQYF.

This clonotype was counted only a few times. V gene TRBV11-2 combines with J gene TRBJ2-7, with 14 bases lining up with TRBD2. This CDR3 has 18 amino acids. V was clipped by 3 bases and J by 5 bases; unmatched bases: 12. Per the germline V gene, CDR1 is SGHAT and CDR2 is FQNNGV. CDR3 in DNA: TGTGCCAGCAGCTTGGGACTAGCGGGAGCCATAGGTCGAGACGAGCAGTACTTC. Translated, it gives CASSLGLAGAIGRDEQYF.

V is TRBV6-5 and J is TRBJ1-3; TRBD1 agrees at 11 bases. CDR3 size: 18 residues. After removal of 6 bases from V and 0 bases from J, the junction contained 10 bases not matched to a gene. Germline V gene data show CDR1 as MNHEY and CDR2 as SVGAGI. CDR3 bases: TGTGCCAGCAGATACGGGACAGGGGGATTAAGCTCTGGAAACACCATATATTTT. Encoded protein: CASRYGTGGLSSGNTIYF.

A few counts support this clonotype. This chain links TRBV5-1 with TRBJ2-3; D may match TRBD1 or TRBD2 (5 bases each). The CDR3 has 15 residues. The ends were cut back, 4 bases at V and 4 bases at J, with 16 bases in the middle. Per germline, CDR1 SGHRS and CDR2 YFSETQ. The CDR3 coding sequence is TGCGCCAGCAGCCATGGGGGAAACTTCCCAGATACGCAGTATTTT. It yields the protein CASSHGGNFPDTQYF.

V is TRBV21-1 and J is TRBJ1-3. TRBV21-1 is given as a pseudogene. This CDR3 spans 18 amino acids. The CDR3 spells CASSKIKVDRAAGNTIYF. The CDR3 DNA sequence: TGTGCCAGCAGCAAAATCAAGGTGGACAGGGCTGCTGGAAACACCATATATTTT.

Ten or more counts support this clonotype. The chain recombines TRBV19 with TRBJ1-1; D uncertain. V was trimmed by 5 bases and J by 4 bases, leaving 17 bases between them. Germline V gene sequence: CDR1 LNHDA, CDR2 SQIVND (reference sequence). The CDR3 is 15 residues long. The CDR3 reads CASSPRTETGTEAFF. The DNA of the CDR3 is TGTGCCAGTAGTCCAAGGACCGAGACGGGCACTGAAGCTTTCTTT.

The chain is built from TRBV7-2 and TRBJ1-1; unclear D gene. The CDR3 covers 13 residues. From germline, CDR1 is SGHTA and CDR2 FQGNSA. V lost 4 bases to trimming and J lost 4 bases, with 10 bases between them. This CDR3 reads CASSYVRSTEAFF. CDR3 DNA sequence: TGTGCCAGCAGCTACGTGAGAAGCACTGAAGCTTTCTTT.

This clonotype was counted between two and nine times. This rearrangement joins TRBV3-1 to TRBJ1-1, with 11 nucleotides matching TRBD1. Losses at the gene ends were 3 bases for V and 3 bases for J; bases not matched to a gene: 18. The CDR3 loop spans 20 amino acids. From germline, CDR1 is LGHDT and CDR2 YNNKEL (reference sequence). CDR3 region: CASSQLLGGTGGKVDTEAFF. CDR3 sequence (DNA): TGTGCCAGCAGCCAGTTACTAGGAGGGACAGGGGGAAAAGTTGACACTGAAGCTTTCTTT. Full variable domain (outside the CDR3, taken from reference TRBV3-1 and TRBJ1-1): DTAVSQTPKYLVTQMGNDKSIKCEQNLGHDTMYWYKQDSKKFLKIMFSYNNKELIINETVPNRFSPKSPDKAHLNLHINSLELGDSAVYFCASSQLLGGTGGKVDTEAFFGQGTRLTVV.

The chain uses TRBV12-2 and TRBJ1-5. TRBV12-2 is marked as a pseudogene. CDR3 length: 15 residues. The CDR3 coding sequence is TGTGCAAGTCGCTTAGCGACGGTTAGCAATCAGCCCCAGCATTTT. It yields the protein CASRLATVSNQPQHF.

J is TRBJ1-1 and V is TRBV12-3 or TRBV12-4; 7 bases are shared with TRBD1. The CDR3 loop spans 16 amino acids. V was pared by 0 bases and J by 3 bases, with 7 bases of the junction left unmatched. Written as DNA, the CDR3 is TGTGCCAGCAGTTTAGCGTGGTTCAGGGGGGACACTGAAGCTTTCTTT. It encodes CASSLAWFRGDTEAFF.

This clonotype has ten or more counts. This chain uses TRBV15 with TRBJ2-7; weak D call: TRBD2 (6 bases). CDR1 and CDR2 from the germline V gene are LNHNV and YYDKDF (reference sequence). The CDR3 is made up of 16 amino acids. Between the trimmed V and J ends, which lost 3 bases and 4 bases, there was a span of 19 bases. The CDR3, as DNA: TGTGCCACCAGCAGGTACGGAGGGAGCGGAGCTTACGAGCAGTACTTC. Translating gives CATSRYGGSGAYEQYF.

This clonotype was counted between two and nine times. The V call is TRBV3-1, the J call TRBJ1-1, with D uncertain. The CDR3 consists of 14 residues. Trimming removed 1 base at V and 5 bases at J, with 11 bases between. The germline gives CDR1 LGHDT, CDR2 YNNKEL (reference sequence). Here the CDR3 DNA reads TGTGCCAGCAGCCAAGTCGCGGGAGGGACTGAAGCTTTCTTT. It codes for CASSQVAGGTEAFF.

This chain's CDR3 is CSARDEARTAGNTIYF. Written as DNA, the CDR3 is TGCAGTGCTAGAGACGAAGCGCGGACGGCGGGAAACACCATATATTTT. The J gene is TRBJ1-3, the V gene TRBV20-1; D call uncertain. The CDR3 extends over 16 amino acids. V shed 0 bases and J shed 4 bases, with 16 bases lying between them. The germline CDR1 and CDR2 sequences are DFQATT and SNEGSKA (reference sequence).

The chain is built from TRBV11-1 and TRBJ2-5; 8 bases map to TRBD1. Germline CDR1 is SGHAT and CDR2 is FQDESV (reference sequence). V shed 3 bases, J shed 5 bases, and the junction held 17 bases outside the gene matches. There are 18 residues in the CDR3. The CDR3 bases are TGTGCCAGCAGCTTTTCAGGAGAGGGGACAGGTTACAGGGAGACCCAGTACTTC. Its protein product is CASSFSGEGTGYRETQYF.

This clonotype was seen a handful of times. The genes are TRBV4-3 and TRBJ2-1, with D maybe TRBD1 (5 bases). Germline V gives CDR1 LGHNA, CDR2 YSLEER. The ends were cut back, 2 bases at V and 12 bases at J, with 11 bases in the middle. The CDR3 length is 12 residues. CDR3 in amino acids: CASSQQGTGQFF. The DNA for the CDR3 is TGCGCCAGCAGCCAACAGGGAACGGGGCAGTTCTTC.

This clonotype has just a few counts. J is TRBJ1-5 and V is TRBV2; D may be TRBD1 (5 bases). The ends were cut back, 8 bases at V and 4 bases at J, with 15 bases in the middle. The CDR3 is made up of 14 amino acids. Germline assignment: CDR1 SNHLY and CDR2 FYNNEI. CDR3 nucleotides: TGTGCCAGCGGTTGGGACGAAGGAAATCAGCCCCAGCATTTT. Translation: CASGWDEGNQPQHF.

This clonotype was counted a few times. The rearrangement uses TRBV10-3 and TRBJ1-2, with D unclear. The germline CDR1 and CDR2 sequences are ENHRY and SYGVKD. Trimming removed 7 bases at V and 0 bases at J, with 9 bases between. CDR3 size: 13 residues. The CDR3 region is CAITPEPNYGYTF. CDR3 nucleotides: TGTGCCATCACCCCAGAACCTAACTATGGCTACACCTTC.

V is TRBV5-1 and J is TRBJ2-3; D is uncertain. Germline V gene sequence: CDR1 SGHRS, CDR2 YFSETQ. Trimming removed 4 bases at V and 5 bases at J, with 17 bases between. This CDR3 is 15 amino acids long. CDR3 in DNA: TGCGCCAGCAGCCGACAAACCCGTCGCGGAGATACGCAGTATTTT. Translation: CASSRQTRRGDTQYF.

This clonotype was found a few times. The genes are TRBV11-2 and TRBJ1-5; D is undetermined. Germline values: CDR1 SGHAT, CDR2 FQNNGV. The CDR3 runs to 13 residues. With 2 bases removed from V and 6 bases from J, the gap between germline ends came to 8 bases. CDR3 nucleotide sequence: TGTGCCAGCAGCTTATGGGAGGGTCAGCCCCAGCATTTT. This gives the protein CASSLWEGQPQHF.

The genes are TRBV28 and TRBJ2-3, with D tentatively TRBD1 (5 bases). This CDR3 contains 14 residues. The germline V gene encodes CDR1 MDHEN and CDR2 SYDVKM. Trimming removed 6 bases at V and 2 bases at J, with 12 bases between. The chain's CDR3 is CASSSDSFTDTQYF. The DNA of the CDR3 is TGTGCCAGCAGCTCCGACAGTTTCACAGATACGCAGTATTTT.

By proportion, this clonotype is medium-sized. The V and J genes are TRBV20-1 and TRBJ1-1; no clear D. The CDR3 spans 14 residues. The germline gives CDR1 DFQATT, CDR2 SNEGSKA (reference sequence). Trimming left V 3 bases short and J 1 base short, with 12 bases between. The CDR3 nucleotides are TGCAGTGCTAGTACTTGGGGTACGAACACTGAAGCTTTCTTT. Its translation is CSASTWGTNTEAFF.

The sample holds many counts of this clonotype. The rearrangement links TRBV20-1 to TRBJ1-5; D is unresolved. The germline V gene encodes CDR1 DFQATT and CDR2 SNEGSKA (reference sequence). The germline V and J ends were trimmed by 1 base and 3 bases, with 7 bases remaining between them. The CDR3 length is 13 residues. CDR3 sequence (DNA): TGCAGTGCTAGAGTGGCAGTCAATCAGCCCCAGCATTTT. It specifies CSARVAVNQPQHF.

This clonotype was counted between two and nine times. This chain uses TRBV5-6 with TRBJ2-3; TRBD2 aligns across 12 bases. The CDR3 contains 18 residues. With 0 bases clipped from V and 4 bases from J, the junction kept 9 bases outside the gene matches. Germline V gene sequence: CDR1 SGHDT, CDR2 YYEEEE. The CDR3 DNA reads as TGTGCCAGCAGCTTGGCCCTAGCGGGAGGGTCTCGAGCAGATACGCAGTATTTT. The encoded protein is CASSLALAGGSRADTQYF.

This clonotype was observed a few times. V gene TRBV28 combines with J gene TRBJ1-5, with TRBD1 matching 9 bases. CDR1 MDHEN and CDR2 SYDVKM come from the germline V gene. The CDR3 sequence is 19 residues long. V was clipped by 4 bases and J by 2 bases; unmatched bases: 15. CDR3 DNA sequence: TGTGCCAGCAGTTCCGTTACGCCCTGGGACAGGGTGGGCAATCAGCCCCAGCATTTT. Protein: CASSSVTPWDRVGNQPQHF.

This chain links TRBV29-1 with TRBJ1-2; no definite D call. CDR3 length: 13 amino acids. Germline CDR1 and CDR2: SQVTM and ANQGSEA. V was shortened by 0 bases and J by 0 bases, with 5 bases between the two germline ends. The CDR3 bases are TGCAGCGTTGAAGATCGGACTAACTATGGCTACACCTTC. This codes for CSVEDRTNYGYTF.

This clonotype has only a few counts. The chain joins TRBV18 to TRBJ1-1; tentative D call: TRBD1 (5 bases). Trimming removed 0 bases from V and 0 bases from J, with 14 bases in between. The germline V gene encodes CDR1 KGHSH and CDR2 LQKENI. The CDR3 runs 17 residues. The CDR3 spells CASSPPGTGNMNTEAFF. The CDR3 region has the DNA TGTGCCAGCTCACCACCTGGAACAGGCAACATGAACACTGAAGCTTTCTTT.

This sequence joins TRBV2 and TRBJ2-3; weak D call: TRBD2 (5 bases). V lost 2 bases to trimming and J lost 2 bases, with 8 bases between them. Germline lookup yields CDR1 SNHLY and CDR2 FYNNEI. The CDR3 length is 14 residues. CDR3 protein: CASSEPGNTDTQYF. The CDR3 DNA follows: TGTGCCAGCAGTGAACCCGGGAACACAGATACGCAGTATTTT.